Sequencing of this TCR beta chain was carried out in a study of blood T cells in healthy people across ages. A sample-barcoded 5' primer and a J-beta primer mix were used in a second PCR of roughly 7 to 11 cycles. MiXCR, applied by TCRdb to the 5' RACE reads, yields one record per CDR3 protein. The sample yields some 690,000 distinct CDR3 sequences, about a fifth seen once. This clonotype turned up a few times. Germline CDR1 SNHLY, CDR2 FYNNEI. The CDR3 consists of 14 residues. Trimming took 7 bases from V and 8 from J, leaving 18 bases between them. The sample was blood. The receptor was isolated from a man aged 65 to 85 in good health. This chain uses TRBV2 with TRBJ2-1; the D gene is possibly TRBD1 (6 bases). The CDR3 reads CASTVDRLIHEQFF. The DNA of the CDR3 is TGTGCCAGCACTGTTGACAGGTTGATCCATGAGCAGTTCTTC.